The next 14 T cell receptor beta chains were all read from a single sample in a study of blood T cell repertoires in COVID-19 (dated by TCRdb to 2018 to 2021). The library was obtained by the immunoSEQ multiplex PCR assay. Entries here come from immuneACCESS through TCRdb and include only in-frame sequences with V and J called. Some clones fail to appear in such tables; in the studies checked, an unresolved V gene covers under half of the shortfall, and the cause of the remainder is unknown. The sample yields 70,000 to 95,000 clones; around 80% were counted once. The ten largest clones represent around a fifth of the sample. The specimen was peripheral blood. The receptors shown here come from a human donor in a cohort sampled during active COVID-19.

The rearrangement joins TRBV7-2 to TRBJ2-3; perhaps TRBD2 as D (6 bases). Germline-derived CDR1 and CDR2 are SGHTA and FQGNSA. V lost 2 bases and J lost 3, with 9 bases in between. The CDR3 loop spans 14 amino acids. The CDR3 reads CASSLQGGTDTQYF. The CDR3 bases are TGTGCCAGCAGCTTACAAGGAGGGACAGATACGCAGTATTTT.

J is TRBJ2-7 and V is TRBV5-1, with D possibly TRBD1 on 5 matching bases. CDR1 is SGHRS, CDR2 YFSETQ, per germline. This CDR3 contains 13 residues. The germline V and J ends were trimmed by 1 base and 2 bases, with 7 bases remaining between them. Here the CDR3 reads CASSLNRPYEQYF. The CDR3 bases are TGCGCCAGCAGCTTGAACAGGCCCTACGAGCAGTACTTC.

The sample holds one count of this clone. The chain employs TRBV3-1 (or the pseudogene TRBV3-2) and TRBJ1-1; TRBD1 aligns across 7 bases. Trimming at V came to 4 bases and at J to 0 bases, leaving 8 bases not matched to a gene. This CDR3 spans 16 amino acids. CDR1 and CDR2 (germline): LGHDT, YNNKEL (reference sequence). For the CDR3, the DNA is TGTGCCAGCAGCCCGACAGGGCAGGGGATGAACACTGAAGCTTTCTTT. It encodes CASSPTGQGMNTEAFF.

The chain recombines TRBV5-4 with TRBJ2-1, with 13 bases matching TRBD2. The CDR3 consists of 16 residues. V lost 5 bases to trimming and J lost 4 bases; unmatched junction nucleotides: 6. Germline CDR1 and CDR2: SGHNT and YYREEE (reference sequence). The CDR3, as DNA: TGTGCCAGCAGTCCCGGACTAGCGGGGGCGTACAATGAGCAGTTCTTC. Encoded protein: CASSPGLAGAYNEQFF.

Turning to this clone: At one end, the junction sequence differs from germline, possibly due to a read error. The chain has TRBV9 and TRBJ2-2; 8 nucleotides agree with TRBD2. Per germline, CDR1 SGDLS and CDR2 YYNGEE. The CDR3 is made up of 16 amino acids. CDR3 loop: CPTTRGRGASTGELFF. The DNA for the CDR3 is TGCCCCACCACCCGGGGGCGGGGGGCTTCCACCGGGGAGCTGTTTTTT.

This clone was seen a single time. V and J are TRBV12-2 and TRBJ2-4; the D call TRBD1 from the table was never checked on the DNA. TRBV12-2 represents a pseudogene. The CDR3 is 19 amino acids. The CDR3 DNA sequence: TGTGCAAGTCGCCCCCGGGACAGGGTCGGGCTAAGAGCCAAAAACATTCAGTACTTC. Translating gives CASRPRDRVGLRAKNIQYF.

This clone has more than one count but fewer than ten. The J gene is TRBJ2-1, the V gene TRBV5-1, with D possibly TRBD1 on 6 matching bases. The V and J ends lost 4 bases and 4 bases respectively, with 15 bases between them. The CDR3 sequence is 15 residues long. The germline V gene encodes CDR1 SGHRS and CDR2 YFSETQ. CDR3 sequence (DNA): TGCGCCAGCAGCCCGAGGGCAGGGGCTTACAATGAGCAGTTCTTC. Its protein product is CASSPRAGAYNEQFF.

The chain joins TRBV28 to TRBJ1-2; 8 bases match TRBD1. V trimming: 6 bases; J trimming: 8 bases; junction bases outside the gene matches: 8. The CDR3 loop spans 13 amino acids. The germline gives CDR1 MDHEN, CDR2 SYDVKM. The CDR3 bases are TGTGCCAGCAGCAAGGGACAGGCGGGCGGCTACACCTTC. Protein product: CASSKGQAGGYTF.

This clone showed up just once. The chain combines TRBV29-1 with TRBJ2-7; maybe TRBD1 (6 bases). CDR1 and CDR2 (germline): SQVTM, ANQGSEA. Trimming took off 5 bases at V and 6 bases at J, with 14 bases between the two ends. This CDR3 comprises 12 residues. CDR3 sequence: CSVLTGRSEQYF. CDR3 nucleotides: TGCAGCGTTCTCACAGGGAGAAGCGAGCAGTACTTC.

This clone was observed once. The chain couples TRBV7-6 to TRBJ1-6, with TRBD1 matching over 9 bases. The CDR3 spans 19 residues. Germline V gene sequence: CDR1 SGHVS, CDR2 FNYEAQ. Trimming cost V 4 bases and J 13 bases; bases outside gene matches: 23. The CDR3 DNA is TGTGCCAGCAGCTCCAGGGCGGGACAGGGCCAGTATCTGGTAACGCCCCTCCACTTT. Its protein product is CASSSRAGQGQYLVTPLHF.

The V call is TRBV28, the J call TRBJ1-3; TRBD1 matches at 7 bases. Unmatched junction bases numbered 7, after V lost 4 bases and J lost 4 bases. CDR3 length: 15 amino acids. CDR1 and CDR2 (germline): MDHEN, SYDVKM. In nucleotides, the CDR3 is TGTGCCAGCAGTTCCGGACAGGCCCTGGGAAACACCATATATTTT. As protein: CASSSGQALGNTIYF.

The chain carries TRBV6-5 and TRBJ1-1; 7 nucleotides agree with TRBD1. The junction had 7 bases not matched to a gene; V was cut back by 2 bases and J by 1 base. The germline V gene encodes CDR1 MNHEY and CDR2 SVGAGI. The CDR3 is 16 residues long. CDR3 sequence: CASSYNPTGRNTEAFF. The CDR3 coding sequence is TGTGCCAGCAGTTACAACCCGACAGGGAGGAACACTGAAGCTTTCTTT.

The gene calls are TRBV5-4 and TRBJ2-5; weak D call: TRBD1 (6 bases). There are 16 residues in the CDR3. From germline, CDR1 is SGHNT and CDR2 YYREEE (reference sequence). Trimming removed 0 bases from V and 5 bases from J, with 17 bases in between. The CDR3 is CASSLGDTPGLETQYF. The CDR3 DNA follows: TGTGCCAGCAGCTTGGGGGACACCCCGGGTTTGGAGACCCAGTACTTC. Based on the CDR3 plus reference TRBV5-4 and TRBJ2-5, the full variable domain is ETGVTQSPTHLIKTRGQQVTLRCSSQSGHNTVSWYQQALGQGPQFIFQYYREEENGRGNFPPRFSGLQFPNYSSELNVNALELDDSALYLCASSLGDTPGLETQYFGPGTRLLVL.

V gene TRBV5-1 combines with J gene TRBJ2-2; the match to TRBD1 covers 9 bases. CDR3 size: 16 residues. The V gene's germline CDR1 is SGHRS and CDR2 YFSETQ. After removal of 4 bases from V and 2 bases from J, the junction contained 6 bases not matched to a gene. For the CDR3, the DNA is TGCGCCAGCAGCAGAACGGGACAGGGAAACACCGGGGAGCTGTTTTTT. Encoded protein: CASSRTGQGNTGELFF.